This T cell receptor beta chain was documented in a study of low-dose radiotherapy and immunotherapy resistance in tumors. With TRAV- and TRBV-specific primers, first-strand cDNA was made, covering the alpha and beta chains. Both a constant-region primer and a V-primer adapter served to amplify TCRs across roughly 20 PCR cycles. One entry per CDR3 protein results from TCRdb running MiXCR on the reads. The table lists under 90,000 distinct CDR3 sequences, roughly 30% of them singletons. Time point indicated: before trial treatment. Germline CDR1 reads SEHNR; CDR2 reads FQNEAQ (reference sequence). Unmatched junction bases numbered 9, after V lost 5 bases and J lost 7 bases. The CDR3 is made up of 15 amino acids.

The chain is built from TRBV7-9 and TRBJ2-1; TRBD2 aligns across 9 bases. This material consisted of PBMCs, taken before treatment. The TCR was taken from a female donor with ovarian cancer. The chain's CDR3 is CASSPYSGGLNEQFF. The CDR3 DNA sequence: TGTGCCAGCAGCCCTTACAGCGGGGGGCTTAATGAGCAGTTCTTC.